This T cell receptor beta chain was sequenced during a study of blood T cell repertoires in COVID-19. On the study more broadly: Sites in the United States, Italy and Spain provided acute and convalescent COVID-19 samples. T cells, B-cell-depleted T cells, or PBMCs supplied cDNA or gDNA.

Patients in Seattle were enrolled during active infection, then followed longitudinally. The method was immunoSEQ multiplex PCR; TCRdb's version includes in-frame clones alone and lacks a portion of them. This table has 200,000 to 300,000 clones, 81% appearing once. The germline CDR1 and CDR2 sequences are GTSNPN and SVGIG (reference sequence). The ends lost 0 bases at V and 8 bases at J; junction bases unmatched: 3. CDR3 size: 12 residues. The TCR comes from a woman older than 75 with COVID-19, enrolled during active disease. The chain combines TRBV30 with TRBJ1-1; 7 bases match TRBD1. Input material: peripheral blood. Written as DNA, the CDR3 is TGTGCCTGGAGTGTCTTACAGGGGGAAGCTTTCTTT. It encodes CAWSVLQGEAFF.